The 6 T cell receptor beta chains below come from one sample, sequenced in a study of OX40 agonist ivuxolimab in advanced cancers. The library was built by means of the immunoSEQ multiplex PCR assay. The table was pulled from immuneACCESS by TCRdb, which kept in-frame rearrangements only. Such tables lose some clones; where checked, under half of the loss comes from unresolved V genes, and the rest has no known cause. The sample table contains tens of thousands of clones; only one count was recorded for 89% of them. The top ten hold 0.33% of the sample. Sequences were derived from CD4+ or CD8+ T cells sorted from blood, sampled in a trial of the OX40 agonist ivuxolimab. The receptors come from an adult with an advanced solid tumor such as melanoma, head and neck, liver or kidney cancer.

V gene TRBV2 combines with J gene TRBJ2-2; D might be TRBD2 (5 bases). The germline V gene has CDR1 SNHLY and CDR2 FYNNEI. CDR3 length equals 14 residues. Trimming shortened V by 7 bases and J by 3 bases, and 12 bases separated the two germline ends. Here the CDR3 reads CASNWQEDTGELFF. CDR3 nucleotide sequence: TGTGCCAGCAACTGGCAGGAGGACACCGGGGAGCTGTTTTTT.

This chain joins TRBV28 and TRBJ1-1, with 11 bases aligning to TRBD1. Germline V CDR1 and CDR2: MDHEN, SYDVKM. The CDR3 covers 15 residues. After removal of 3 bases from V and 5 bases from J, the junction contained 5 bases not matched to a gene. CDR3 protein: CASSFPDRGRTEAFF. The DNA for the CDR3 is TGTGCCAGCAGTTTCCCGGACAGGGGGCGGACTGAAGCTTTCTTT.

V and J are TRBV5-6 and TRBJ2-7; 8 nucleotides align to TRBD1. The CDR3 runs 14 residues. Germline assignment: CDR1 SGHDT and CDR2 YYEEEE. The trim removed 5 bases at V and 9 bases at J, leaving 13 bases unmatched. CDR3 DNA sequence: TGTGCCAGCAGTATCGGACAGGGCCGTGGGGGGCAGTACTTC. Amino acid sequence: CASSIGQGRGGQYF. Full variable domain (outside the CDR3, taken from reference TRBV5-6 and TRBJ2-7): DAGVTQSPTHLIKTRGQQVTLRCSPKSGHDTVSWYQQALGQGPQFIFQYYEEEERQRGNFPDRFSGHQFPNYSSELNVNALLLGDSALYLCASSIGQGRGGQYFGPGTRLTVT.

This clone was seen more than once but under ten times. The chain links TRBV19 to TRBJ1-5; no firm D call. Germline CDR1 LNHDA, CDR2 SQIVND (reference sequence). The CDR3 is made up of 15 amino acids. V dropped 1 base and J dropped 0 bases, with 7 bases sitting between them. CDR3 coding DNA: TGTGCCAGTAGTATAGGGCGGTTTAGCAATCAGCCCCAGCATTTT. Its translation: CASSIGRFSNQPQHF.

The chain joins TRBV6-1 to TRBJ1-5; 8 nucleotides agree with TRBD1. This CDR3 region has 15 residues. Germline lookup yields CDR1 MNHNS and CDR2 SASEGT. V lost 6 bases, J lost 7 bases, and 11 bases stayed unmatched. CDR3 region: CASRPGTGAAQPQHF. DNA of the CDR3: TGTGCCAGCAGACCTGGGACAGGTGCAGCGCAGCCCCAGCATTTT.

The rearrangement links TRBV27 to TRBJ1-1, with 9 bases identical to TRBD1. V gave up 1 base and J gave up 6 bases; unmatched junction bases: 18. The CDR3 is 19 amino acids. The V gene's germline CDR1 is MNHEY and CDR2 SMNVEV (reference sequence). The CDR3 sequence is CASSLFSSYTGGGEAEAFF. The CDR3 DNA sequence: TGTGCCAGCAGTTTATTCTCCTCGTACACAGGGGGCGGTGAGGCTGAAGCTTTCTTT.